The T cell receptor beta chain described here comes from a study of blood T cell repertoires in COVID-19. Study-wide context: Both acute and convalescent COVID-19 samples were obtained from the United States, Italy and Spain. In each case, the material was cDNA or gDNA derived from T cells, B-cell-depleted T cells, or PBMCs.

During active infection, Seattle patients enrolled and were then monitored through disease. Germline V gives CDR1 LNHDA, CDR2 SQIVND (reference sequence). Trimming stripped 2 bases from V and 7 bases from J, with 8 bases between. The CDR3 covers 12 residues. Per the original data handling: Reference gene primer amplification in the assay estimated nucleated cell counts. Clones were read by immunoSEQ multiplex PCR, and TCRdb kept only the in-frame ones, dropping some. V and J calls and clone size come straight from that table; D and trimming were deduced from the DNA. Seen here are under 300,000 clones, 90% observed once, and the top ten hold 2.1%.

The clonotype comes from a woman aged 55-70 years with COVID-19, enrolled during active disease. The chain carries TRBV19 and TRBJ1-1; possibly TRBD1 for D (5 bases). Sequenced material: peripheral blood. The CDR3 region has the DNA TGTGCCAGTAGTATAAGGGGCCGTGAAGCTTTCTTT. Protein sequence: CASSIRGREAFF.